The 8 T cell receptor beta chains below all came from one sample that was sequenced in a study of OX40 agonist ivuxolimab in advanced cancers. Receptor amplification or capture employed the immunoSEQ multiplex PCR assay. The table comes from immuneACCESS by way of TCRdb, which keeps in-frame sequences with V and J called. Part of the clones is missing from these tables; in studies checked, under half for an unresolved V gene and the rest for unknown reasons. The sample profile shows 62,000 or so clones; around nine tenths of them were found once. Jointly, the top ten make up approximately 2.1% of the sample. The input for sequencing was CD4+ or CD8+ T cells sorted from blood, taken in a trial of the OX40 agonist ivuxolimab. Receptors originate from an adult with an advanced solid tumor such as melanoma, head and neck, liver or kidney cancer.

This rearrangement joins TRBV4-2 to TRBJ1-5; D unresolved. V was trimmed by 0 bases and J by 2 bases, leaving 5 bases between them. The V gene's germline CDR1 is LGHNA and CDR2 YNFKEQ. The CDR3 consists of 14 residues. The CDR3 reads CASSQDQGNQPQHF. DNA for the CDR3: TGTGCCAGCAGCCAAGATCAAGGCAATCAGCCCCAGCATTTT.

The rearrangement links TRBV28 to TRBJ2-5; D may be TRBD2 (5 bases). The germline V gene encodes CDR1 MDHEN and CDR2 SYDVKM. This CDR3 has 14 residues. V was shortened by 7 bases and J by 2 bases, with 14 bases between the two germline ends. CDR3 region: CASKSGSLQETQYF. In nucleotides, the CDR3 is TGTGCCAGCAAGTCGGGATCGTTGCAAGAGACCCAGTACTTC.

This clone was seen a handful of times. The rearrangement links TRBV5-6 to TRBJ2-7, with 11 bases aligning to TRBD2. The CDR3 extends over 15 amino acids. Trimming at V came to 4 bases and at J to 2 bases, leaving 5 bases not matched to a gene. Germline V lookup: CDR1 SGHDT, CDR2 YYEEEE. In nucleotides, the CDR3 is TGTGCCAGCAGCCGGCTAGCGGGGGGCACCTACGAGCAGTACTTC. Its protein product is CASSRLAGGTYEQYF.

V gene TRBV14 combines with J gene TRBJ2-3; tentative D call: TRBD2 (5 bases). Trimming took 0 bases from V and 4 from J, leaving 11 bases between them. The CDR3 is 15 amino acids. Germline CDR1 and CDR2: SGHDN and FVKESK. In nucleotides, the CDR3 is TGTGCCAGCAGCCAAGAAAAGCGGCTCCCAGATACGCAGTATTTT. Protein product: CASSQEKRLPDTQYF.

The chain employs TRBV28 and TRBJ2-7; 10 bases fit TRBD2. The CDR3 length is 16 residues. The ends lost 3 bases at V and 3 bases at J; junction bases unmatched: 8. Germline CDR1 MDHEN, CDR2 SYDVKM. The CDR3 region is CASSFTPGLAIYEQYF. The DNA of the CDR3 is TGTGCCAGCAGTTTTACTCCGGGACTAGCGATCTACGAGCAGTACTTC. The complete variable domain, with remaining parts taken from reference TRBV28 and TRBJ2-7, reads DVKVTQSSRYLVKRTGEKVFLECVQDMDHENMFWYRQDPGLGLRLIYFSYDVKMKEKGDIPEGYSVSREKKERFSLILESASTNQTSMYLCASSFTPGLAIYEQYFGPGTRLTVT.

A note on this clone: The sample contains more than one DNA sequence encoding this CDR3. The chain combines TRBV29-1 with TRBJ2-7; D is ambiguous. CDR3 length equals 12 residues. Deletions cut 0 bases from V and 2 bases from J, with 5 bases between. Germline V lookup: CDR1 SQVTM, CDR2 ANQGSEA. The CDR3 sequence is CSVEDRTYEQYF. CDR3 sequence (DNA): TGCAGCGTTGAAGACAGAACCTACGAGCAGTACTTC.

J is TRBJ1-2 and V is TRBV6-1, with TRBD1 matching over 12 bases. Trimming cost V 5 bases and J 4 bases; bases outside gene matches: 5. This CDR3 comprises 15 residues. Germline V CDR1 and CDR2: MNHNS, SASEGT. The CDR3 bases are TGTGCCAGCAGTCCACGGGGACAGGGGGCCTATGGCTACACCTTC. Translated, it gives CASSPRGQGAYGYTF.

The rearrangement links TRBV11-2 to TRBJ2-7; 9 nucleotides agree with TRBD1. The CDR3 length is 15 residues. The trim removed 4 bases at V and 7 bases at J, leaving 11 bases unmatched. Germline CDR1 and CDR2: SGHAT and FQNNGV. This chain's CDR3 is CASSSPGQGRREQYF. CDR3 nucleotide sequence: TGTGCCAGCAGCTCCCCGGGACAGGGTCGGAGAGAGCAGTACTTC.